A single sample is the source of the 18 T cell receptor beta chains below, sequenced in a study of cytomegalovirus exposure and HLA in healthy donors. PCR primers comprised 60 Vbeta and 13 Jbeta primers. Measured with immunoSEQ multiplex PCR; TCRdb has only the in-frame clones, and not every one. The sample includes fewer than 200,000 clones, 80% of them seen just once. The sample taken for sequencing was PBMCs. All receptors derive from a woman aged 50 to 65 in good health and CMV-seronegative.

This sequence joins TRBV27 and TRBJ2-1; a possible D gene is TRBD1 (5 bases). V shed 1 base and J shed 6 bases, with 10 bases lying between them. The germline V gene has CDR1 MNHEY and CDR2 SMNVEV (reference sequence). The CDR3 covers 14 residues. The CDR3 loop is CASSLWKDINEQFF. CDR3 nucleotides: TGTGCCAGCAGTTTATGGAAGGACATCAATGAGCAGTTCTTC.

This chain connects TRBV9 to TRBJ2-2, with 7 bases identical to TRBD1. V was clipped by 3 bases and J by 5 bases; unmatched bases: 13. Germline CDR1 SGDLS, CDR2 YYNGEE. The CDR3 has 17 residues. The CDR3 protein is CASSAKIPGQWTGELFF. In DNA form, the CDR3 reads TGTGCCAGCAGCGCTAAGATACCGGGACAGTGGACCGGGGAGCTGTTTTTT.

The V gene is TRBV19, the J gene TRBJ2-7; D is perhaps TRBD1 (5 bases). The CDR3 has 15 amino acids. Germline V lookup: CDR1 LNHDA, CDR2 SQIVND (reference sequence). V gave up 4 bases and J gave up 5 bases, with 18 bases separating them. The CDR3 sequence: CASSTAPPGPHEQYF. The CDR3 DNA is TGTGCCAGTAGTACCGCCCCCCCAGGGCCCCACGAGCAGTACTTC.

This clone was seen just once. The rearrangement uses TRBV14 and TRBJ2-5; TRBD2 might be the D (6 bases). V was cut by 4 bases and J by 0 bases, with 18 bases left in between. Per germline, CDR1 SGHDN and CDR2 FVKESK. The CDR3 length is 17 residues. The CDR3 region is CASSPGAAGTYQETQYF. The CDR3, as DNA: TGTGCCAGCAGCCCTGGGGCGGCGGGGACGTACCAAGAGACCCAGTACTTC. Using reference TRBV14 and TRBJ2-5 for the parts outside the CDR3, the full variable domain is EAGVTQFPSHSVIEKGQTVTLRCDPISGHDNLYWYRRVMGKEIKFLLHFVKESKQDESGMPNNRFLAERTGGTYSTLKVQPAELEDSGVYFCASSPGAAGTYQETQYFGPGTRLLVL.

This sequence joins TRBV5-1 and TRBJ2-6; 8 bases map to TRBD1. Looked up from germline, CDR1 is SGHRS and CDR2 is YFSETQ. Trimming took 4 bases from V and 0 from J; bases not matched to a gene: 6. The CDR3 length is 17 residues. The CDR3 DNA reads as TGCGCCAGCAGCACCGGGACAGGCATCTCTGGGGCCAACGTCCTGACTTTC. It codes for CASSTGTGISGANVLTF.

This clone was recorded only once. V gene TRBV18 combines with J gene TRBJ2-7; weak D call: TRBD2 (7 bases). This CDR3 region has 14 residues. V lost 0 bases and J lost 2, with 8 bases in between. The germline gives CDR1 KGHSH, CDR2 LQKENI. CDR3 loop: CASSPPRGPYEQYF. Here the CDR3 DNA reads TGTGCCAGCTCACCACCGCGGGGGCCCTACGAGCAGTACTTC.

This clone was recorded only once. The chain is built from TRBV28 and TRBJ1-1; no clear D. Between the trimmed V and J ends, which lost 4 bases and 4 bases, there was a span of 16 bases. The CDR3 extends over 15 amino acids. Germline CDR1 is MDHEN and CDR2 is SYDVKM. CDR3 sequence: CASSSPSWSSTEAFF. In DNA form, the CDR3 reads TGTGCCAGCAGTTCACCTAGTTGGTCGAGCACTGAAGCTTTCTTT.

In DNA, the CDR3 is TGTGCCAGCAGCCCGAGGGGGGGAGCCGATTACAATGAGCAGTTCTTC. Its protein is CASSPRGGADYNEQFF. The genes are TRBV9 and TRBJ2-1, with D possibly being TRBD2 (7 bases). V lost 4 bases to trimming and J lost 4 bases, with 18 bases between them. The V gene's germline CDR1 is SGDLS and CDR2 YYNGEE. The CDR3 has 16 residues.

This chain uses TRBV11-3 with TRBJ2-5, with D perhaps TRBD1 (6 bases). Germline loops: CDR1 SGHNT, CDR2 YENEEA. Trimming took 3 bases from V and 5 from J, leaving 10 bases between them. CDR3 length: 13 amino acids. CDR3: CASSFRGGETQYF. The CDR3 region has the DNA TGTGCCAGCAGCTTCCGAGGGGGTGAGACCCAGTACTTC.

This clone was seen just once. The V and J genes are TRBV10-2 and TRBJ1-6; D is possibly TRBD1 (5 bases). Germline V gives CDR1 WSHSY, CDR2 SAAADI. The V end was cut by 6 bases, the J end by 5 bases, with 17 bases between. The CDR3 is 16 residues long. CDR3 nucleotides: TGCGCCAGCAGGGGGGGAACCCATCTTAATAATTCACCCCTCCACTTT. Protein sequence: CASRGGTHLNNSPLHF.

The V call is TRBV7-9, the J call TRBJ1-1; D may be TRBD1 (6 bases). CDR3 length equals 15 residues. V was clipped by 5 bases and J by 0 bases, with 13 bases between them. Germline V CDR1 and CDR2: SEHNR, FQNEAQ (reference sequence). This CDR3 reads CASSIYRDMNTEAFF. For the CDR3, the DNA is TGTGCCAGCAGCATATACAGGGATATGAACACTGAAGCTTTCTTT.

The table lists this clone with a few counts. The chain carries TRBV7-2 and TRBJ2-1; 14 bases are shared with TRBD2. With V trimmed by 6 bases and J by 5 bases, 6 bases remained unmatched. This CDR3 is 16 amino acids long. The germline gives CDR1 SGHTA, CDR2 FQGNSA. CDR3 sequence: CASSFRTSGGNNEQFF. The CDR3 coding sequence is TGTGCCAGCAGTTTTAGGACTAGCGGGGGGAACAATGAGCAGTTCTTC.

The rearrangement joins TRBV28 to TRBJ2-2; TRBD1 aligns across 10 bases. The CDR3 runs 17 residues. Per germline, CDR1 MDHEN and CDR2 SYDVKM. J was trimmed by 7 bases and V by 5 bases; bases with no gene match: 13. CDR3 in amino acids: CASSRHRRDRGFGELFF. DNA for the CDR3: TGTGCCAGCAGTCGACACCGACGGGACAGGGGTTTCGGGGAGCTGTTTTTT.

J is TRBJ1-2 and V is TRBV7-2, with D unclear. The V end was cut by 4 bases, the J end by 8 bases, with 11 bases between. From germline, CDR1 is SGHTA and CDR2 FQGNSA. The CDR3 contains 12 residues. CDR3 residues: CASSSTSRGYTF. DNA for the CDR3: TGTGCCAGCAGCTCTACCTCTCGGGGCTACACCTTC.

The V gene is TRBV7-2, the J gene TRBJ2-1, with D possibly TRBD2 on 6 matching bases. There are 14 residues in the CDR3. Germline V gives CDR1 SGHTA, CDR2 FQGNSA. V gave up 5 bases and J gave up 5 bases, with 13 bases separating them. The CDR3 protein is CASSAGTSHNEQFF. The CDR3 DNA sequence: TGTGCCAGCAGCGCGGGAACTAGCCACAATGAGCAGTTCTTC.

J is TRBJ2-3 and V is TRBV12-5; 7 nucleotides line up with TRBD2. The germline V gene has CDR1 LGHNT and CDR2 FRNRAP. The CDR3 covers 13 residues. After removal of 5 bases from V and 4 bases from J, the junction contained 3 bases not matched to a gene. The CDR3 is CASGVSGADTQYF. DNA of the CDR3: TGTGCTAGTGGTGTGAGCGGGGCAGATACGCAGTATTTT. Supplemented by reference TRBV12-5 and TRBJ2-3, the full variable domain reads DARVTQTPRHKVTEMGQEVTMRCQPILGHNTVFWYRQTMMQGLELLAYFRNRAPLDDSGMPKDRFSAEMPDATLATLKIQPSEPRDSAVYFCASGVSGADTQYFGPGTRLTVL.

The chain couples TRBV5-4 to TRBJ1-2, with a weak D call TRBD1 (5 bases). The germline V and J ends were trimmed by 0 bases and 4 bases, with 7 bases remaining between them. Germline V gene lookup returns CDR1 SGHNT and CDR2 YYREEE (reference sequence). This CDR3 contains 13 residues. The CDR3 region is CASSLDRTYGYTF. The CDR3 coding sequence is TGTGCCAGCAGCTTGGACAGGACCTATGGCTACACCTTC.

Notes on this clone: A junction boundary mismatches the germline segment, possibly from a read error. This chain joins TRBV27 and TRBJ2-3, with D maybe TRBD2 (5 bases). The CDR3 sequence is 14 residues long. In germline, CDR1 is MNHEY, CDR2 SMNVEV (reference sequence). CDR3 in amino acids: CASSPSASRDTQYF. Written as DNA, the CDR3 is TGTGCCAGCAGTCCAAGCGCTAGCAGAGATACGCAGTATTTT.